The 5 T cell receptor beta chains in this list originate from one sample, sequenced in a study of blood T cell repertoires in COVID-19. Assay used: immunoSEQ multiplex PCR; TCRdb lists only in-frame clones, some missing. The sample carries more than 150,000 clones, around 87% recorded once. Source material: peripheral blood. The source is a woman in her seventies with COVID-19, enrolled during active disease.

The chain combines TRBV19 with TRBJ2-1; TRBD2 agrees at 15 bases. Germline V gene sequence: CDR1 LNHDA, CDR2 SQIVND (reference sequence). The V segment lost 0 bases and the J segment 0 bases; nucleotides outside the gene matches: 9. The CDR3 extends over 21 amino acids. CDR3 sequence reads: CASSIDVSGLAGGLSYNEQFF. The CDR3 DNA sequence: TGTGCCAGTAGTATAGACGTAAGTGGACTAGCGGGAGGGCTCTCCTACAATGAGCAGTTCTTC. Supplemented by reference TRBV19 and TRBJ2-1, the full variable domain reads DGGITQSPKYLFRKEGQNVTLSCEQNLNHDAMYWYRQDPGQGLRLIYYSQIVNDFQKGDIAEGYSVSREKKESFPLTVTSAQKNPTAFYLCASSIDVSGLAGGLSYNEQFFGPGTRLTVL.

This chain uses TRBV9 with TRBJ2-1; the D gene is possibly TRBD2 (6 bases). The CDR3 has 13 amino acids. Trimming took off 3 bases at V and 10 bases at J, with 14 bases between the two ends. From germline, CDR1 is SGDLS and CDR2 YYNGEE. CDR3 sequence: CASSGASAGEQFF. CDR3 DNA: TGTGCCAGCAGCGGGGCTAGCGCCGGGGAGCAGTTCTTC.

The V and J genes are TRBV29-1 and TRBJ2-7; TRBD1 matches at 7 bases. CDR3 length equals 13 residues. CDR1 and CDR2 (germline): SQVTM, ANQGSEA. The V and J ends lost 5 bases and 1 base, in that order; junction bases with no gene match: 5. Here the CDR3 DNA reads TGCAGCGTTCGCCCGGGACAGTCCTACGAGCAGTACTTC. Translating it yields CSVRPGQSYEQYF.

The chain recombines TRBV7-9 with TRBJ2-7; D uncertain. Germline lookup yields CDR1 SEHNR and CDR2 FQNEAQ (reference sequence). V was shortened by 2 bases and J by 3 bases, with 11 bases between the two germline ends. The CDR3 consists of 14 residues. Written as DNA, the CDR3 is TGTGCCAGCAGCTTACTGAGTCTCAACTACGAGCAGTACTTC. Protein sequence: CASSLLSLNYEQYF.

The genes are TRBV6-5 and TRBJ1-1, with TRBD1 identical over 7 bases. Germline V gene data show CDR1 as MNHEY and CDR2 as SVGAGI. The CDR3 covers 14 residues. V lost 6 bases, J lost 0 bases, and 4 bases stayed unmatched. The CDR3 sequence: CASRSGQVNTEAFF. CDR3 in DNA: TGTGCCAGCAGATCAGGACAGGTGAACACTGAAGCTTTCTTT.